This T cell receptor (beta chain) emerged from a study of T cell changes during pregnancy in multiple sclerosis. V shed 4 bases and J 8 bases; nucleotides not matched to a gene: 5. The CDR3 spans 13 residues. Assay: immunoSEQ multiplex PCR; the TCRdb copy retains only in-frame clones and omits some. This sample has 60,000 to 75,000 clones, with around 92% found just once. This chain links TRBV23-1 with TRBJ2-7; 10 bases agree with TRBD1. TRBV23-1 falls under the ORF class, with uncertain function. Sequencing used peripheral blood, obtained after pregnancy. The sequence was collected from a female donor with multiple sclerosis, enrolled in a pregnancy study. This CDR3 is CASSPGTGAQQYF. The DNA for the CDR3 is TGCGCCAGCAGTCCCGGGACAGGGGCTCAGCAGTACTTC.